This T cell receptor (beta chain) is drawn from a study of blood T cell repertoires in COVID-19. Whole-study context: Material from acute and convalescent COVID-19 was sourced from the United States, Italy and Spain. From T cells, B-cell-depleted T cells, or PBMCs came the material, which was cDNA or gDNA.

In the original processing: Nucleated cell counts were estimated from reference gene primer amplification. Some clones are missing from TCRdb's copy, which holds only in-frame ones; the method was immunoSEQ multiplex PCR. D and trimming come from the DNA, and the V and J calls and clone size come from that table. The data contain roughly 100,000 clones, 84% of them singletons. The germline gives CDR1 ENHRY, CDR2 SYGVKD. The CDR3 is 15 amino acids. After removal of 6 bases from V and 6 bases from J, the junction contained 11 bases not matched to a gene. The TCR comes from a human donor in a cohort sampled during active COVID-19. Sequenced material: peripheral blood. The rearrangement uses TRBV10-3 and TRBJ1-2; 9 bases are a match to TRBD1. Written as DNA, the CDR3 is TGTGCCATCAGGGTACAGGGGGCCAGCCTCAATGGCTACACCTTC. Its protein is CAIRVQGASLNGYTF.